Described below is a single T cell receptor beta chain sequence and its context. The record originates from a study of blood T cell repertoires in COVID-19. Study-wide context: Acute and convalescent COVID-19 specimens originated in the United States, Italy and Spain. Sample material is recorded as cDNA or gDNA derived from T cells, B-cell-depleted T cells, or PBMCs.

This CDR3 has 18 residues. In germline, CDR1 is MDHEN, CDR2 SYDVKM. V gave up 5 bases and J gave up 0 bases; unmatched junction bases: 13. Original methodology: Reference gene primer amplification gave nucleated cell count estimates. Sequencing was performed with immunoSEQ multiplex PCR; in TCRdb, only in-frame clones are kept and a portion is missing. That table is the source of V, J and clone size, and D and trimming were worked out from the DNA. This sample yields fewer than 300,000 clones, of which 83% are seen a single time; approximately 9% belongs to the top ten. The chain employs TRBV28 and TRBJ1-3, with TRBD1 identical over 7 bases. This TCR was recovered from a woman aged 45-60 years who had recovered from COVID-19. What was sequenced was peripheral blood. CDR3: CASSRVMGTARSGNTIYF. The CDR3 DNA is TGTGCCAGCAGTCGGGTGATGGGGACAGCCCGCTCTGGAAACACCATATATTTT.